This record covers a single TCR beta chain. The antigen is unknown. Profiled with immunoSEQ multiplex PCR; TCRdb holds only in-frame clones, not every one. Altogether approximately 54,000 clones are present, roughly four fifths being singletons, with the ten largest covering more than 2.5%. The entry originates in a study of OX40 agonist ivuxolimab in advanced cancers. General study findings and limits: At 0.1 to 3.0 mg/kg and by week 6, clonal expansion occurred in CD4+ and CD8+ blood T cells.

CDR3 length equals 15 residues. With 0 bases removed from V and 2 bases from J, the gap between germline ends came to 10 bases. The germline V gene encodes CDR1 MNHNS and CDR2 SASEGT. This rearrangement joins TRBV6-1 to TRBJ1-2, with D uncertain. The source material was CD4+ or CD8+ T cells sorted from blood, sampled in a trial of the OX40 agonist ivuxolimab. The clonotype was recovered from an adult with an advanced solid tumor such as melanoma, head and neck, liver or kidney cancer. The CDR3 loop reads CASSEAEPINYGYTF. As DNA, the CDR3 is TGTGCCAGCAGTGAAGCAGAACCGATAAACTATGGCTACACCTTC.